This TCR beta chain was captured by sequencing in a study of T cells in Graves' hyperthyroidism and ophthalmopathy. Template material for amplifying TCR beta CDR3 regions consisted of RNA transcripts. The TCR CDR3 first-round RT-PCR relied on the HTBI primer set. TCRdb used MiXCR to reprocess the multiplex PCR reads, holding one entry per CDR3 protein. The sample lists about 840,000 distinct CDR3 sequences, over 35% occurring once. Diagnostic assessment was based on clinical symptoms, serum thyroxine and TRAb, thyroid ultrasound and orbital computed tomography. The authors took PBMCs from roughly 10 ml fresh peripheral blood. Trimming left V 4 bases short and J 0 bases short, with 9 bases between. CDR1 is SGHTA and CDR2 is FQGTGA in the germline V gene. This CDR3 is 14 amino acids long.

The sequence derives from a young man with Graves' hyperthyroidism. Sample: blood. The rearrangement uses TRBV7-3 and TRBJ1-1; D might be TRBD1 (6 bases). CDR3 protein: CASSWGPMNTEAFF. Here the CDR3 DNA reads TGTGCCAGCAGCTGGGGGCCGATGAACACTGAAGCTTTCTTT.